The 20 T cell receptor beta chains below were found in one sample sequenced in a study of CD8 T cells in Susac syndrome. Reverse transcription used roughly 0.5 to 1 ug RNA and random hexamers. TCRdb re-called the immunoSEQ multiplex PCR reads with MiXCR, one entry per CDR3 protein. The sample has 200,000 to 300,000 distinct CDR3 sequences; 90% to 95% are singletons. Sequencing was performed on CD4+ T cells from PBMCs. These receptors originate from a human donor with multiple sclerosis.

CDR3 DNA sequence: TGTGCCAGCAGCGGGTGGGCTGGGGGCGGGAAGGACAATGAGCAGTTCTTC. Translated: CASSGWAGGGKDNEQFF. The chain has TRBV9 and TRBJ2-1; D may be TRBD1 or TRBD2 (6 bases each). V shed 3 bases and J shed 5 bases, with 21 bases lying between them. The CDR3 has 17 residues. Germline V lookup: CDR1 SGDLS, CDR2 YYNGEE.

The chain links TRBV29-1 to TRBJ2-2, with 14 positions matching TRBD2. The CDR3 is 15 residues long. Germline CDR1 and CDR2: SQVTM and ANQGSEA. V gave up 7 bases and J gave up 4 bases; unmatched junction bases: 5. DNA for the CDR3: TGCAGCGCGACTAGCGGGGGGGGCGGCACCGGGGAGCTGTTTTTT. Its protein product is CSATSGGGGTGELFF.

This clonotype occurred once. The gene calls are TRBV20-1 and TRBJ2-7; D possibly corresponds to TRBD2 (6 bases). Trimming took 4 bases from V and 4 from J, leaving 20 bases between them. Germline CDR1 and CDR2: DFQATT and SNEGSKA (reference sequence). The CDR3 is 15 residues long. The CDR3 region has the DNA TGCAGTGCTATGTTCACGGGCGGGGTAGTATACGAGCAGTACTTC. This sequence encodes CSAMFTGGVVYEQYF.

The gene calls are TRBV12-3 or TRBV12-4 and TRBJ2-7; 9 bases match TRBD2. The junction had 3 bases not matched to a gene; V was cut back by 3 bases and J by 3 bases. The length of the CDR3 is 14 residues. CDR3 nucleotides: TGTGCCAGCAGTTTGAGTAGCGGGGGCTACGAGCAGTACTTC. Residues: CASSLSSGGYEQYF.

The CDR3 nucleotides read TGTGCCAGCAGCTTAGGTGCTGGAGGGGGCTACGAGCAGTACTTC. Encoded protein: CASSLGAGGGYEQYF. The V gene is TRBV7-8, the J gene TRBJ2-7; D tentatively reads TRBD1 or TRBD2 (6 bases each). CDR1 SGHVS and CDR2 FQNEAQ come from the germline V gene. Trimming took 1 base from V and 3 from J, leaving 13 bases between them. The CDR3 contains 15 residues.

CDR3 amino acids: CASSQAQGYGYGYTF. The CDR3 coding sequence is TGTGCCAGCAGCCAGGCTCAGGGATATGGCTATGGCTACACCTTC. This chain links TRBV4-2 with TRBJ1-2, with D possibly matching TRBD1 (5 bases). Trimming shortened V by 3 bases and J by 4 bases, and 15 bases separated the two germline ends. Germline V gene lookup returns CDR1 LGHNA and CDR2 YNFKEQ. The CDR3 consists of 15 residues.

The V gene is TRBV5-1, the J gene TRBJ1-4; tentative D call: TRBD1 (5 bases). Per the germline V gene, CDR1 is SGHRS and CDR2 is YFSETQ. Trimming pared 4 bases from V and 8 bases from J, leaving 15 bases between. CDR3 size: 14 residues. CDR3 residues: CASSAGRHGEKLFF. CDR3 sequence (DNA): TGCGCCAGCAGCGCGGGGCGGCACGGGGAAAAACTGTTTTTT.

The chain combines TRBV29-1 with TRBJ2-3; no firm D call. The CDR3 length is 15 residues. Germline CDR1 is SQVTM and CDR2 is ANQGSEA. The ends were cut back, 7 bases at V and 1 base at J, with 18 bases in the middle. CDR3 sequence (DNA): TGCAGCGCCCAAGCCGCGAAGGGCGGCACAGATACGCAGTATTTT. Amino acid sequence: CSAQAAKGGTDTQYF.

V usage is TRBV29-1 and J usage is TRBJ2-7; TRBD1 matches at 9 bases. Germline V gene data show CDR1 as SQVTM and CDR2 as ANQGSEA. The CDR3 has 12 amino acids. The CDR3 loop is CSVPGQGYEQYF. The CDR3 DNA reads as TGCAGTGTCCCGGGACAGGGCTACGAGCAGTACTTC.

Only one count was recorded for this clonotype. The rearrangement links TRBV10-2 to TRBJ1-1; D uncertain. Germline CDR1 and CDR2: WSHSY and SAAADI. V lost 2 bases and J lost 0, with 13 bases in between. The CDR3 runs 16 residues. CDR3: CASSEVGRAMNTEAFF. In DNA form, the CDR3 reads TGCGCCAGCAGTGAGGTGGGGAGGGCAATGAACACTGAAGCTTTCTTT.

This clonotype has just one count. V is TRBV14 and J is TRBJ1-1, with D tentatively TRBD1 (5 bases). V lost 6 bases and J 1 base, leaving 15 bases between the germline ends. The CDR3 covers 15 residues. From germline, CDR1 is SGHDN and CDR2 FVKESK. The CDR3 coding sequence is TGTGCCAGCAGGGTCTTGGGGCCGGAGAACACTGAAGCTTTCTTT. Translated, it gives CASRVLGPENTEAFF.

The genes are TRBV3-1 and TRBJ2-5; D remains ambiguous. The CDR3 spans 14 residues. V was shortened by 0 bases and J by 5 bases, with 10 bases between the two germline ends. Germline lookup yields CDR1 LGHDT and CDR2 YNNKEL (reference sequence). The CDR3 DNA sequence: TGTGCCAGCAGCCAAGATATGGCCAGGGAGACCCAGTACTTC. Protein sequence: CASSQDMARETQYF.

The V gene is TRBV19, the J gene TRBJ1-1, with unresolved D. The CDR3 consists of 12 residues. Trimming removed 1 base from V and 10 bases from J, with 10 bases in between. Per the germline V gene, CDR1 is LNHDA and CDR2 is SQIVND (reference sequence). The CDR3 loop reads CASSIVAGGAFF. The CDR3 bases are TGTGCCAGTAGTATAGTAGCTGGTGGAGCTTTCTTT. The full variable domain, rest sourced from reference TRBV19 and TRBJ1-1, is DGGITQSPKYLFRKEGQNVTLSCEQNLNHDAMYWYRQDPGQGLRLIYYSQIVNDFQKGDIAEGYSVSREKKESFPLTVTSAQKNPTAFYLCASSIVAGGAFFGQGTRLTVV.

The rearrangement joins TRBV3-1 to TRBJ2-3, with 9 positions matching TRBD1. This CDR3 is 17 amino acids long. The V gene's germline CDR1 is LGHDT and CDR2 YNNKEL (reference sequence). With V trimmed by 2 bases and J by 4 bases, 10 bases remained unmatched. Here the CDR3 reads CASSQIGQGRGADTQYF. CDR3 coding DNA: TGTGCCAGCAGCCAAATTGGACAGGGGAGGGGGGCAGATACGCAGTATTTT.

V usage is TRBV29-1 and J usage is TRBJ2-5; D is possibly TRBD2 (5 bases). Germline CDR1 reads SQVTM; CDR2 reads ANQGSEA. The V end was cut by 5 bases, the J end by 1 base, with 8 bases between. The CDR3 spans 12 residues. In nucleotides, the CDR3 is TGCAGCGTTAAGCGGACCCAAGAGACCCAGTACTTC. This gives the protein CSVKRTQETQYF.

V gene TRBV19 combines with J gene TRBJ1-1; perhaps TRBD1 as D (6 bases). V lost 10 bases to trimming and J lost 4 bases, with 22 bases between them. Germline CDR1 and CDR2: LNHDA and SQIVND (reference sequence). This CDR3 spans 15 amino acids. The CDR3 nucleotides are TGTGCCACCCGGCGGGGGCCCGCCTTCAGCACTGAAGCTTTCTTT. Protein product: CATRRGPAFSTEAFF.

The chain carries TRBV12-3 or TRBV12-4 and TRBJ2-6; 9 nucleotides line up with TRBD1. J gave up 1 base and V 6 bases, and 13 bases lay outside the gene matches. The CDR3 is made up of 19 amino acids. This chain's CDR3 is CASSTRLGQGPSGANVLTF. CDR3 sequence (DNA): TGTGCCAGCAGCACCCGCTTGGGACAGGGACCGTCTGGGGCCAACGTCCTGACTTTC.

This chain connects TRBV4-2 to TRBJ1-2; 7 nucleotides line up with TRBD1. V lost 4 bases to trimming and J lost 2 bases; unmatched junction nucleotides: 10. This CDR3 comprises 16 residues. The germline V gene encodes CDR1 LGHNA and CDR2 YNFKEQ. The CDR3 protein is CASSRENDRENYGYTF. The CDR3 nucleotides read TGTGCCAGCAGCCGAGAGAACGACAGGGAAAACTATGGCTACACCTTC.

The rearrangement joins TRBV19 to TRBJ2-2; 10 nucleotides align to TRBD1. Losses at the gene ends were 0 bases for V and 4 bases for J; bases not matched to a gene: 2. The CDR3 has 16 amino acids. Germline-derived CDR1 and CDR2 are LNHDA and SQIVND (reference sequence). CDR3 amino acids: CASSIDGDRGTGELFF. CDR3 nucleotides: TGTGCCAGTAGTATAGATGGGGACAGGGGCACCGGGGAGCTGTTTTTT.

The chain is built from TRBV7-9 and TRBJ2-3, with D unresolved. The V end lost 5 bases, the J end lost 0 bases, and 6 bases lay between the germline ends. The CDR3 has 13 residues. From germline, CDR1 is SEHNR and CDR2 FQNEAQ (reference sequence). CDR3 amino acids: CASSPASTDTQYF. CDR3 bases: TGTGCCAGCAGCCCCGCAAGCACAGATACGCAGTATTTT.